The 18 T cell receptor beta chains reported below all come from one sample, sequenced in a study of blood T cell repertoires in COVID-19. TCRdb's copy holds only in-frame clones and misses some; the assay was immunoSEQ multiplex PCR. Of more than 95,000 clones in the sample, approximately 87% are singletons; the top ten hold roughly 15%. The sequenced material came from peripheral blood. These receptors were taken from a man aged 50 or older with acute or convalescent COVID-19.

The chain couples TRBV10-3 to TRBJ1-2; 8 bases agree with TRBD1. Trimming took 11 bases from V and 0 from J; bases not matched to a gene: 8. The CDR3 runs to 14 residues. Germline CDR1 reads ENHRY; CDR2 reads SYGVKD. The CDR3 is CACGQGWANYGYTF. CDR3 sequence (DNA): TGTGCCTGCGGACAGGGTTGGGCTAACTATGGCTACACCTTC.

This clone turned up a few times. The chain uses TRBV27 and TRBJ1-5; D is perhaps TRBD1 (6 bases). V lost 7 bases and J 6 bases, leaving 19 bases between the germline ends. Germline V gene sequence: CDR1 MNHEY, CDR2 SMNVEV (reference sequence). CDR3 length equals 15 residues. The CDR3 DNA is TGTGCCAGCAACCAAGACAGGTTATGGGGTCAGCCCCAGCATTTT. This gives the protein CASNQDRLWGQPQHF.

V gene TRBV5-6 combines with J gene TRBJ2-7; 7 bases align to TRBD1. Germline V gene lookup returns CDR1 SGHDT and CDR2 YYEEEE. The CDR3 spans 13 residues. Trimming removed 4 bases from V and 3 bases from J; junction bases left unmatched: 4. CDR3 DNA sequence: TGTGCCAGCAGCCGCTGGACAGGCTACGAGCAGTACTTC. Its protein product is CASSRWTGYEQYF.

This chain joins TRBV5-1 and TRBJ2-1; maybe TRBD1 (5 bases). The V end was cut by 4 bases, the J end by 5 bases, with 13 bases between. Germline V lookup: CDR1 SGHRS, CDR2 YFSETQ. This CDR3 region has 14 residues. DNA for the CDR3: TGCGCCAGCAGCCCACGGCAGGGAAACAATGAGCAGTTCTTC. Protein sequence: CASSPRQGNNEQFF.

Here the CDR3 reads CASSLDTGANTGELFF. CDR3 nucleotide sequence: TGTGCCAGCAGCTTGGATACGGGGGCGAACACCGGGGAGCTGTTTTTT. J is TRBJ2-2 and V is TRBV5-5; D is possibly TRBD2 (6 bases). Trimming removed 0 bases from V and 0 bases from J, with 9 bases in between. This CDR3 region has 16 residues. Germline CDR1 and CDR2: SGHKS and YYEKEE (reference sequence).

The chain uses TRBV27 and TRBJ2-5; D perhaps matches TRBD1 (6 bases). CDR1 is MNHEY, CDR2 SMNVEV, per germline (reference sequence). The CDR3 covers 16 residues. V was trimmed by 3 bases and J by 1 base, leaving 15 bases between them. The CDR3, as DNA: TGTGCCAGCAGTTTGGGGACACGGTCTCTCCAAGAGACCCAGTACTTC. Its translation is CASSLGTRSLQETQYF.

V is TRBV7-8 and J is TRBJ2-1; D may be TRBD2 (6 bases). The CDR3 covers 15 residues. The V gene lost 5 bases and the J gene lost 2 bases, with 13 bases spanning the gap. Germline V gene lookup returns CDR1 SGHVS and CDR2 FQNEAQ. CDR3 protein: CASSVSSATYNEQFF. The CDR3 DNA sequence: TGTGCCAGCAGCGTTTCTAGCGCGACCTACAATGAGCAGTTCTTC.

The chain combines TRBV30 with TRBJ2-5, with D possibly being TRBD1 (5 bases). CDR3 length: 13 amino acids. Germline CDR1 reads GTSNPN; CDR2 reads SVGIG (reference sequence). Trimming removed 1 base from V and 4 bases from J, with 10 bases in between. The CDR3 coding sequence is TGTGCCTGGAGTGGGCCCCAGGGAGAGACCCAGTACTTC. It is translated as CAWSGPQGETQYF.

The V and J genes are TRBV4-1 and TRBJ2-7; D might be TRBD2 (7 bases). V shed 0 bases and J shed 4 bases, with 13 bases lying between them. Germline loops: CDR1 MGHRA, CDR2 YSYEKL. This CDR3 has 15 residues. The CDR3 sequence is CASSQDGRGLYEQYF. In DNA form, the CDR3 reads TGCGCCAGCAGCCAAGATGGCAGGGGACTATACGAGCAGTACTTC.

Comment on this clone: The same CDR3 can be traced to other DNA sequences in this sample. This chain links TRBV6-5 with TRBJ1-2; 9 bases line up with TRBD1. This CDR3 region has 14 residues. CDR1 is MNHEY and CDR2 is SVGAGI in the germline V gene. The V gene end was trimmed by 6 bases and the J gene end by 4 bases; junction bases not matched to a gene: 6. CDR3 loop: CASSTDRGAYGYTF. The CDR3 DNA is TGTGCCAGCAGCACGGACAGGGGAGCCTATGGCTACACCTTC.

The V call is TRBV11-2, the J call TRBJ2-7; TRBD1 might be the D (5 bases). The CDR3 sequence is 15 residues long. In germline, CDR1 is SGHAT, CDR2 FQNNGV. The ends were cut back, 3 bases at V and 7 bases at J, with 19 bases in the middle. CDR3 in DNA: TGTGCCAGCAGCTTCAGTAATTCAGGGTATAGGGAGCAGTACTTC. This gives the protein CASSFSNSGYREQYF. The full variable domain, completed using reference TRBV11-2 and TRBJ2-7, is EAGVAQSPRYKIIEKRQSVAFWCNPISGHATLYWYQQILGQGPKLLIQFQNNGVVDDSQLPKDRFSAERLKGVDSTLKIQPAKLEDSAVYLCASSFSNSGYREQYFGPGTRLTVT.

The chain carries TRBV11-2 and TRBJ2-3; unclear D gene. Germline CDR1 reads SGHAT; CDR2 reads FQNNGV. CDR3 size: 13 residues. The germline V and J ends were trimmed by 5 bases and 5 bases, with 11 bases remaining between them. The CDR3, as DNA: TGTGCCAGCAGCCCTTCCTCAGGAGATACGCAGTATTTT. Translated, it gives CASSPSSGDTQYF.

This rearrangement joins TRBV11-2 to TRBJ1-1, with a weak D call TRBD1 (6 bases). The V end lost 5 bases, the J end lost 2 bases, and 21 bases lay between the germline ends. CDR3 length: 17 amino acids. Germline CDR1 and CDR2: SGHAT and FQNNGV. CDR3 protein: CASSPQTLGTFNTEAFF. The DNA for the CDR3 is TGTGCCAGCAGCCCACAAACACTAGGGACATTTAACACTGAAGCTTTCTTT.

The DNA for the CDR3 is TGTGCCAGCAGCTTAGCAGAGGGACTAGCGGGAGCGTACAATGAGCAGTTCTTC. It is translated as CASSLAEGLAGAYNEQFF. This chain connects TRBV7-9 to TRBJ2-1; 14 bases agree with TRBD2. Trimming took 0 bases from V and 4 from J; bases not matched to a gene: 5. The CDR3 spans 18 residues. From germline, CDR1 is SEHNR and CDR2 FQNEAQ (reference sequence).

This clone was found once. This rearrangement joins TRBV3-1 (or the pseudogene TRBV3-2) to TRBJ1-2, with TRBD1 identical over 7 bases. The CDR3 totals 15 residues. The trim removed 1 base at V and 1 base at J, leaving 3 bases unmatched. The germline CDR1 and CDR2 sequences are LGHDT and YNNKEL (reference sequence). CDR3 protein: CASSQAHRGNYGYTF. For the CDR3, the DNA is TGTGCCAGCAGCCAAGCCCACAGGGGTAACTATGGCTACACCTTC.

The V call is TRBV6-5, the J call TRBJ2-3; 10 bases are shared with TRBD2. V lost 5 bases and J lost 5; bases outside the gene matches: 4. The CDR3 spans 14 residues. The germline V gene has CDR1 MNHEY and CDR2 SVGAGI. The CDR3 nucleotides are TGTGCCAGCAGTCGAGCGGGAGGGGAAGATACGCAGTATTTT. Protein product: CASSRAGGEDTQYF.

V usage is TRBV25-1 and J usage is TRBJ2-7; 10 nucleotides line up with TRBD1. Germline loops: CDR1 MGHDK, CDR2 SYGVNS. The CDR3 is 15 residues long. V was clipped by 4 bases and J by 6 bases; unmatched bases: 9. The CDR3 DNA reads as TGTGCCAGCAGTGGGGGTGGGACAGGGGTGCGCGAGCAGTACTTC. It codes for CASSGGGTGVREQYF.

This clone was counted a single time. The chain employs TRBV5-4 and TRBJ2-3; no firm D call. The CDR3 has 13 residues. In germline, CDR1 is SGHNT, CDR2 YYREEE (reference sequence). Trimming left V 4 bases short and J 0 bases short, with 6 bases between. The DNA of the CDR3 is TGTGCCAGCAGCCCATCAAGCACAGATACGCAGTATTTT. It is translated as CASSPSSTDTQYF.